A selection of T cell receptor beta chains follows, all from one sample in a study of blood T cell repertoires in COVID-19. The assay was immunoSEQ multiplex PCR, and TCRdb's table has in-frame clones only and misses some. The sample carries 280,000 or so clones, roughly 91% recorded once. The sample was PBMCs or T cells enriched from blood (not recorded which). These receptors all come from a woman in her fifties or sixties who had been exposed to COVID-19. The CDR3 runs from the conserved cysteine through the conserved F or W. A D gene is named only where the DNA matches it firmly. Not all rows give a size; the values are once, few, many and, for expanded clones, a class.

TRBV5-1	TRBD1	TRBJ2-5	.	TGCGCCAGCAGTCCGGACAGGGCAGGGGTCCAAGAGACCCAGTACTTC	CASSPDRAGVQETQYF
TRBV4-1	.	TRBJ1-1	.	TGCGCCAGCAGCACCCCAGGGAACACTGAAGCTTTCTTT	CASSTPGNTEAFF
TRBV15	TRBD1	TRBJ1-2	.	TGTGCCACCAGCAGAGAGCAGGGGGACGGCTATGGCTACACCTTC	CATSREQGDGYGYTF
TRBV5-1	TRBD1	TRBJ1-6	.	TGCGCCAGCAGCTTGGCGGGACAGGGGGCACCAGGCTCACCCCTCCACTTT	CASSLAGQGAPGSPLHF
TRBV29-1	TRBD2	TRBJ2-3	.	TGCAGCGGAATAGCGGGGGACTTCACAGATACGCAGTATTTT	CSGIAGDFTDTQYF
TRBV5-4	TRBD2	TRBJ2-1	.	TGTGCCAGCAGGGCGGCGGGGGGGCCCTACAATGAGCAGTTCTTC	CASRAAGGPYNEQFF
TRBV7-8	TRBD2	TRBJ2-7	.	TGTGCCAGCAGCTTAGCGGGACTAGCGTCTCGCTACGAGCAGTACTTC	CASSLAGLASRYEQYF
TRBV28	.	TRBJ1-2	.	TGTGCCATCCTCGATCCGGGTTCAGGAGGCAACTATGGCTACACCTTC	CAILDPGSGGNYGYTF
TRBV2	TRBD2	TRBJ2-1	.	TGTGCCGCCCTCGAAACGGCGGGGGGTAGTTGGAATGAGCAGTTCTTC	CAALETAGGSWNEQFF
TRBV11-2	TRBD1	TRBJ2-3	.	TGTGCCAGCAGCTTCAGGGACAGGGGAGTGGCAGATACGCAGTATTTT	CASSFRDRGVADTQYF
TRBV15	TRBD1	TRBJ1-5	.	TGTGCCACCAGCAGGGTAACAGGGGGTCGCCAGCCCCAGCATTTT	CATSRVTGGRQPQHF
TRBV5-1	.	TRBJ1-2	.	TGCGCCAGCAGCTTGGAGGGGGGGCCCACATATGGCTACACCTTC	CASSLEGGPTYGYTF
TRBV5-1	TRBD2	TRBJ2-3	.	TGCGCCAGCAGCCGTACACTAGCGGGGATGGGAGATACGCAGTATTTT	CASSRTLAGMGDTQYF
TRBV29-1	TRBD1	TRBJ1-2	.	TGCAGCGTGGGGACAGGGAATGGCTACACCTTC	CSVGTGNGYTF
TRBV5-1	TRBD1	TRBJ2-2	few	TGCGCCAGCAGCGGCAGGGGGTCCGGGGAGCTGTTTTTT	CASSGRGSGELFF
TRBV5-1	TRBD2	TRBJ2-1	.	TGCGCCAGCAGCTTGGCCGTGGCTAGCGGGTCCGGTGAGCAGTTCTTC	CASSLAVASGSGEQFF
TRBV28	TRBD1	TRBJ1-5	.	TGTGCCAGCAGATTGACAGGGGTTCAGCCCCAGCATTTT	CASRLTGVQPQHF
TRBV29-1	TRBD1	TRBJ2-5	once	TGCAGCGTTCCGGACAGGGGGATCGAAGAGACCCAGTACTTC	CSVPDRGIEETQYF
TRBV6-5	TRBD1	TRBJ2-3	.	TGTGCCAGTCACTTACAGGGGGCCCGAACAGATACGCAGTATTTT	CASHLQGARTDTQYF
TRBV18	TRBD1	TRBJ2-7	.	TGTGCCAGCTCACCTCTAGGGACAGGGTTAACCTACGAGCAGTACTTC	CASSPLGTGLTYEQYF
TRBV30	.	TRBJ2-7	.	TGTGCCTGGAGTCTTAACAGGGAAGAGGAGTACTTC	CAWSLNREEEYF
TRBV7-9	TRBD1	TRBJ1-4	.	TGTGCCAGCAGCTTAGCGCAGGGGACAGTAAATGAAAAACTGTTTTTT	CASSLAQGTVNEKLFF
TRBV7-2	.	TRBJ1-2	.	TGTGCCAGCAGCCCGACTCCCCCGGGGGGTGGCTACACCTTC	CASSPTPPGGGYTF
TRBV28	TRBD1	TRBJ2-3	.	TGTGCCAGCAGTTTATTCAGGGTTGGGTGGGACAGGAGCACAGATACGCAGTATTTT	CASSLFRVGWDRSTDTQYF
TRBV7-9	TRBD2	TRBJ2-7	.	TGTGCCAGCAGCTCGGGCGGGGGATCCTACGAGCAGTACTTC	CASSSGGGSYEQYF
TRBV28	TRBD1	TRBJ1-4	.	TGTGCCAGCAGTTTGGGCAGGGGGACGGAAAAACTGTTTTTT	CASSLGRGTEKLFF
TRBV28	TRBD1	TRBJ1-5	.	TGTGCCAGCAGTACTAGTACAGGGGCCAACAATCAGCCCCAGCATTTT	CASSTSTGANNQPQHF
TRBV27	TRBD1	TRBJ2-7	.	TGTGCCAGCAGTTATAAATCGGGACAGGGGGCCTACGAGCAGTACTTC	CASSYKSGQGAYEQYF
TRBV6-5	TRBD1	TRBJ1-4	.	TGTGCCAGCAGTTACTCGGGCGCAGGGGGCTTTGAAAAACTGTTTTTT	CASSYSGAGGFEKLFF
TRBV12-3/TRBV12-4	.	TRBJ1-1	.	TGTGCCAGCAGTTTGTTCTGGAACACTGAAGCTTTCTTT	CASSLFWNTEAFF
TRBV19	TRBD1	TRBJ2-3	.	TGTGCCAGTAGAACTACAGGGGGCAGCACAGATACGCAGTATTTT	CASRTTGGSTDTQYF
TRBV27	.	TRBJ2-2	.	TGTGCCAGCAGTGGGGCGTCGAACACCGGGGAGCTGTTTTTT	CASSGASNTGELFF
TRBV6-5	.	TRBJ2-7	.	TGTGCCACGAGAGTATCCTTTAACCCATCCTACGAGCAGTACTTC	CATRVSFNPSYEQYF
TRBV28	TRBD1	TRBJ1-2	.	TGTGCCAGCAGCCAACTACGACCGGGACAGGGAGGCCTACTCTATGGCTACACCTTC	CASSQLRPGQGGLLYGYTF
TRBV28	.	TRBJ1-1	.	TGTGCCAGCAGTCACGTGAGGCGAACTGAAGCTTTCTTT	CASSHVRRTEAFF
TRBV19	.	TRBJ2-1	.	TGTGCCAGTACCCCCCGGGACTACGGGGGCGAGCAGTTCTTC	CASTPRDYGGEQFF
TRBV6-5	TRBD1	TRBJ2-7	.	TGTGCCAGCAGTTACGGACAGGGTGAGTACGAGCAGTACTTC	CASSYGQGEYEQYF
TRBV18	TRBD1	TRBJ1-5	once	TGTGCCAGCTCACCGGGGACAGGGGGCGTTCAGCCCCAGCATTTT	CASSPGTGGVQPQHF
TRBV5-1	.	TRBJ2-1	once	TGCGCCAGCAGCTCCTTAAGACAGGTCAATGAGCAGTTCTTC	CASSSLRQVNEQFF
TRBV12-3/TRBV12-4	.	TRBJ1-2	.	TGTGCCAGCAGCTTGGACCTCCAGGGTGGCTACACCTTC	CASSLDLQGGYTF
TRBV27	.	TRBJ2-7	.	TGTGCCAGCAGTTTTCGGGACACCTATTCCTACGAGCAGTACTTC	CASSFRDTYSYEQYF
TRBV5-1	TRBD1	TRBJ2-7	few	TGCGCCAGCAGCGACGTACAGGGGGACATCCGAAGCTCCTACGAGCAGTACTTC	CASSDVQGDIRSSYEQYF
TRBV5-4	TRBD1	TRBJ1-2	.	TGTGCCAGCAGCCCCGACAGGGGGGCGTCGAGCTATGGCTACACCTTC	CASSPDRGASSYGYTF
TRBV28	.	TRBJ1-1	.	TGTGCCAGCAGACTAAACGTTCGTATCATGAACACTGAAGCTTTCTTT	CASRLNVRIMNTEAFF
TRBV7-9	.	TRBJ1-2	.	TGTGCCAGCAGCAGAACAGGACCCTATGGCTACACCTTC	CASSRTGPYGYTF